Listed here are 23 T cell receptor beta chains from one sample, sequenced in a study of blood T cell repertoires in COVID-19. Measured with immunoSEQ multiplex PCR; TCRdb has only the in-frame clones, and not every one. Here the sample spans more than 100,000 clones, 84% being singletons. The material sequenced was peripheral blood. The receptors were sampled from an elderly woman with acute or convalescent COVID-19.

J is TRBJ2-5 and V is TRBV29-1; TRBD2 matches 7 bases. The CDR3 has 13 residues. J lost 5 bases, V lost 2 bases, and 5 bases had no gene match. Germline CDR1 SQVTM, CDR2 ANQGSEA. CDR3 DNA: TGCAGCGTTGAAAAGGTGGGAGGGGAGACCCAGTACTTC. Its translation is CSVEKVGGETQYF.

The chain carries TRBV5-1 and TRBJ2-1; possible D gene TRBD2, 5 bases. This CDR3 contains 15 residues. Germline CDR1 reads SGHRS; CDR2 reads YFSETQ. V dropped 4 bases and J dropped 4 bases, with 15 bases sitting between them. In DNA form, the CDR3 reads TGCGCCAGCAGCCCGCGGGCCGGACTTTACAATGAGCAGTTCTTC. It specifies CASSPRAGLYNEQFF.

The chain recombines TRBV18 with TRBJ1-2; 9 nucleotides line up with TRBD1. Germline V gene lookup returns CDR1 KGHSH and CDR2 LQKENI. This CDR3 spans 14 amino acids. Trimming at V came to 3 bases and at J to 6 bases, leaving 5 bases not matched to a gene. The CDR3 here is CASSPGQGRDGYTF. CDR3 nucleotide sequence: TGTGCCAGCTCACCCGGACAGGGGAGGGATGGCTACACCTTC.

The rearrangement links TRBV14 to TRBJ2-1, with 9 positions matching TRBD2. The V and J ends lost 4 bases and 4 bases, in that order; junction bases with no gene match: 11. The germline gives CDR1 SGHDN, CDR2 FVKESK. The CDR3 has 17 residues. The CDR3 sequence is CASSPWGSGGYYNEQFF. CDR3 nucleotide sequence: TGTGCCAGCAGCCCCTGGGGTAGCGGGGGCTATTACAATGAGCAGTTCTTC. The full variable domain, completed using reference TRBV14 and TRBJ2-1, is EAGVTQFPSHSVIEKGQTVTLRCDPISGHDNLYWYRRVMGKEIKFLLHFVKESKQDESGMPNNRFLAERTGGTYSTLKVQPAELEDSGVYFCASSPWGSGGYYNEQFFGPGTRLTVL.

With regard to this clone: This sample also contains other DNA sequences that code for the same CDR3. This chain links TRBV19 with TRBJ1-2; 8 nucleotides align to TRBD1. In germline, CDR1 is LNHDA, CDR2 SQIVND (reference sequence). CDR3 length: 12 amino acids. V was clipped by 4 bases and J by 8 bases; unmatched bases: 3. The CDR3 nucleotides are TGTGCCAGTAGTAACCGGGACAGGGGCTACACCTTC. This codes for CASSNRDRGYTF.

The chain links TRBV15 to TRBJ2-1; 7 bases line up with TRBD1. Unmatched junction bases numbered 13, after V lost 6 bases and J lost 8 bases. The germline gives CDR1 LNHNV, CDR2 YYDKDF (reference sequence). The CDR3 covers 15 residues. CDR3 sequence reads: CATSFGQATLDEQFF. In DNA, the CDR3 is TGTGCCACCAGTTTTGGACAGGCGACGTTAGATGAGCAGTTCTTC.

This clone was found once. In DNA, the CDR3 is TGTGCCAGCAGTTATCTGGGCTCGGGGGGCTACACCTTC. It yields the protein CASSYLGSGGYTF. V is TRBV6-5 and J is TRBJ1-2; D is unresolved. Trimming removed 3 bases from V and 8 bases from J, with 13 bases in between. CDR1 and CDR2 (germline): MNHEY, SVGAGI. CDR3 size: 13 residues.

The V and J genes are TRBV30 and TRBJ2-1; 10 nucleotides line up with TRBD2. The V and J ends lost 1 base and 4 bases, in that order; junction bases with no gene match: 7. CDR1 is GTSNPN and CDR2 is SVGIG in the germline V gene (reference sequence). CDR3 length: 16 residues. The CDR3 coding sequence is TGTGCCTGGAGTGCTGTTAGCGGGAGGCGATACAATGAGCAGTTCTTC. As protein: CAWSAVSGRRYNEQFF.

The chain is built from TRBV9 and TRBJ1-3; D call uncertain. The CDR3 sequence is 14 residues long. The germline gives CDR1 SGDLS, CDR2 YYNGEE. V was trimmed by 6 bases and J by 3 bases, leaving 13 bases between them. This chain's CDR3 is CASTREGYGNTIYF. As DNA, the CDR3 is TGTGCCAGCACCCGAGAGGGTTATGGAAACACCATATATTTT.

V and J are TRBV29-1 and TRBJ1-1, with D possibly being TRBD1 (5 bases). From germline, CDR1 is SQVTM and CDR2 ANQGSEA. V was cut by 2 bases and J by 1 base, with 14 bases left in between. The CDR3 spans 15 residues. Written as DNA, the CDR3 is TGCAGCGTTGAATTGACGGGGGGGAGGAACACTGAAGCTTTCTTT. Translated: CSVELTGGRNTEAFF.

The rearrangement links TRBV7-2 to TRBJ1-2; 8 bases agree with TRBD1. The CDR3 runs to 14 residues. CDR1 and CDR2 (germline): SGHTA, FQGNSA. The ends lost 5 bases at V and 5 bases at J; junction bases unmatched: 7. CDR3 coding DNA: TGTGCCAGCAGCCCAGGACAGGGAGGGTATGGCTACACCTTC. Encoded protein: CASSPGQGGYGYTF.

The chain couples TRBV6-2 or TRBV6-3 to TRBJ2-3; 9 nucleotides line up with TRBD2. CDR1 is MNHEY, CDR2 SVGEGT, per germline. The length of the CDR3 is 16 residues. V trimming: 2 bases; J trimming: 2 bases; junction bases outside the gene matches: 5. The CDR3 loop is CASSYTPGLATDTQYF. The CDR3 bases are TGTGCCAGCAGTTACACCCCGGGACTAGCCACAGATACGCAGTATTTT.

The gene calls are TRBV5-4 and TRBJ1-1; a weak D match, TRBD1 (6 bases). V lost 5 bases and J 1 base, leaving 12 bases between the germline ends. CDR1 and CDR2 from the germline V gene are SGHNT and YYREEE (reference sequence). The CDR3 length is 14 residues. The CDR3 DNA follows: TGTGCCAGCAGTTTAGGACAGCCGAACACTGAAGCTTTCTTT. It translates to CASSLGQPNTEAFF.

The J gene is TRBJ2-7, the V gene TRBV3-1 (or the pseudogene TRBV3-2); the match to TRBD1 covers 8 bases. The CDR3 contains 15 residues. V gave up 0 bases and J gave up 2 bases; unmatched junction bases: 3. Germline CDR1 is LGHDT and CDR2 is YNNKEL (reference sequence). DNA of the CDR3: TGTGCCAGCAGCCAAGATGGGGACAGGACCTACGAGCAGTACTTC. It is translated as CASSQDGDRTYEQYF.

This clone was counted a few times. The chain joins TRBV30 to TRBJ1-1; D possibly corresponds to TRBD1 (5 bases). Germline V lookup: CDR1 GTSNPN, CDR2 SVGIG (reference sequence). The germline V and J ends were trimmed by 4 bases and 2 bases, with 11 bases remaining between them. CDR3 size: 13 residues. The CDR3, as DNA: TGTGCCTGGAAGGTCGGGGGAAACACTGAAGCTTTCTTT. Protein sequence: CAWKVGGNTEAFF.

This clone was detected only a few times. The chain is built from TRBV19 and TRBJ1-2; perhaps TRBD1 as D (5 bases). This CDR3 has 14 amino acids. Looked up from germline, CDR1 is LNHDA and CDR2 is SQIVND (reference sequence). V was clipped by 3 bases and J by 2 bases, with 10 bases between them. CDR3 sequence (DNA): TGTGCCAGTAGTATCTCAGGGATCAACTATGGCTACACCTTC. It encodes CASSISGINYGYTF.

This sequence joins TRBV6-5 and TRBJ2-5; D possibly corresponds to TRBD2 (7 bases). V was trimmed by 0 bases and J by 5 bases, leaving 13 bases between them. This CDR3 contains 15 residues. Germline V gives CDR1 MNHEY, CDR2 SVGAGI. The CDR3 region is CASSYSGGGRETQYF. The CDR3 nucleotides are TGTGCCAGCAGTTACTCGGGGGGGGGCAGGGAGACCCAGTACTTC.

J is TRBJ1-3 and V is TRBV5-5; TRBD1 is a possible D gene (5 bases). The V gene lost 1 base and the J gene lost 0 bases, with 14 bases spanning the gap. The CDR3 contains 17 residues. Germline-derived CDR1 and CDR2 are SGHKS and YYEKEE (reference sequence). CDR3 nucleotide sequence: TGTGCCAGCAGCTTGAGGGCAGGGCCTAACTCTGGAAACACCATATATTTT. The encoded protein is CASSLRAGPNSGNTIYF.

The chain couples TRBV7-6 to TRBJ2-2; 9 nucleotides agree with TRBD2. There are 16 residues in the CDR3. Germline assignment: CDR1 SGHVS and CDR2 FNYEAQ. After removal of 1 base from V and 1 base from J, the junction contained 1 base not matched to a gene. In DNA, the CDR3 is TGTGCCAGCAGCTTAGGACTAGCGGAGAACACCGGGGAGCTGTTTTTT. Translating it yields CASSLGLAENTGELFF.

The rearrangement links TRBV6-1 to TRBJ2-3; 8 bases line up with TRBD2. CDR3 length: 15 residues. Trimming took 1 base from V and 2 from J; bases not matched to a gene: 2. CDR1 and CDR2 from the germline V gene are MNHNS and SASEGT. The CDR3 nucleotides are TGTGCCAGCAGTGAAGTAGCGGGATACACAGATACGCAGTATTTT. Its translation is CASSEVAGYTDTQYF.

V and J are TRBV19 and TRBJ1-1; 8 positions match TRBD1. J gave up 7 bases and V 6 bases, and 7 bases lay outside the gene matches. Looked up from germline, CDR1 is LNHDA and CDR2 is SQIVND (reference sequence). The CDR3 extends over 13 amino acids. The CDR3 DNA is TGTGCCAGTAGCCCGACAGGGGCGAATGAAGCTTTCTTT. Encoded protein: CASSPTGANEAFF.

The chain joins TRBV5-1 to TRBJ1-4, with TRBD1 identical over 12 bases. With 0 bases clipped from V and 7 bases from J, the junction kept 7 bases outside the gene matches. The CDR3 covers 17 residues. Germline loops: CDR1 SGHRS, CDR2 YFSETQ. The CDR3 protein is CASSLVGQGALGEKLFF. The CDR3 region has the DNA TGCGCCAGCAGCTTGGTGGGACAGGGGGCCCTTGGTGAAAAACTGTTTTTT.

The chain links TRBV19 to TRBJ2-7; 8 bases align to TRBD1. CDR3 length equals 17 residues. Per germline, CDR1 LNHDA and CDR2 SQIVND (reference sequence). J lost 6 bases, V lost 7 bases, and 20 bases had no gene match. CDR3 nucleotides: TGTGCCAGTACCCCATCCGGACGACAGGGACAGGAGGGCGAGCAGTACTTC. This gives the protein CASTPSGRQGQEGEQYF.